The clone carrying this TCR beta chain was picked up a small number of times. The target antigen is unknown. The source of the sample is a study of human T cells and chemical hapten exposure. TCRdb itself ran the RACE reads through MiXCR, one entry per CDR3 protein. The sample has about 120,000 distinct CDR3 sequences, about 13% seen once. As for time point: pre-sensitization, week 0. Treatment given: therapeutic diphenylcyclopropenone sensitization with weekly scalp DPC. Study-wide points: DPC sensitization produced no change in TCRs with frequency above 1 in 1000. There was a positive correlation between PT1 expanded TCR counts and patch test score.

Germline CDR1 reads LGHDT; CDR2 reads YNNKEL (reference sequence). The junction had 4 bases not matched to a gene; V was cut back by 2 bases and J by 9 bases. CDR3 size: 13 residues. The clonotype comes from a woman between 18 and 29 years old with alopecia areata. Some clones in this sample may be carry-over from other donors' samples. This sample comprised whole blood, obtained in connection with sensitization to the hapten diphenylcyclopropenone (DPC). The chain joins TRBV3-1 to TRBJ1-3, with TRBD1 matching 7 bases. For the CDR3, the DNA is TGTGCCAGCAGCCAACTACAGGGGAGCACCATATATTTT. Residues: CASSQLQGSTIYF.